The rows below give T cell receptor beta chains drawn from one sample of a study of blood T cell dynamics during melanoma immunotherapy. The repertoire was sequenced with immunoSEQ multiplex PCR; TCRdb's copy has only in-frame clones and lacks some. The sample has around 10,000 clones; approximately 80% are singletons. This material consisted of blood, taken from a patient treated with checkpoint blockade. The receptors were gathered from a human donor with melanoma. The CDR3 runs from the conserved cysteine through the conserved F or W. The D gene is left open where the match is weak. Some rows have no size entry. The others give once, few or many, or a class for an expanded clone.

TRBV9	-	TRBD1	TRBJ1-2	CASSVAGTGRPGDGYTF	TGTGCCAGCAGCGTTGCCGGGACAGGGCGCCCTGGGGATGGCTACACCTTC
TRBV29-1	-	-	TRBJ2-7	CSVEIPGSYEQYF	TGCAGCGTTGAAATACCTGGCTCCTACGAGCAGTACTTC
TRBV10-3	-	TRBD1	TRBJ1-4	CAISPQGTNEKLFF	TGTGCCATCAGCCCACAGGGGACTAATGAAAAACTGTTTTTT
TRBV6-4	-	-	TRBJ1-2	CASSQQGGPLGYTF	TGTGCCAGCAGCCAACAGGGAGGACCACTTGGCTACACCTTC
TRBV28	-	TRBD2	TRBJ2-1	CASSLGGRASNEQFF	TGTGCCAGCAGTTTGGGCGGGAGGGCCTCAAATGAGCAGTTCTTC
TRBV5-1	-	TRBD2	TRBJ2-2	CASSQLAGGGRPGELFF	TGCGCCAGCAGCCAACTAGCGGGAGGCGGTCGGCCCGGGGAGCTGTTTTTT
TRBV30	few	-	TRBJ1-1	CAWNSQVMNTEAFF	TGTGCCTGGAACTCACAGGTGATGAACACTGAAGCTTTCTTT
TRBV5-1	-	TRBD1	TRBJ2-7	CASSLQGSGEQYF	TGCGCCAGCAGCTTACAGGGGTCGGGCGAGCAGTACTTC
TRBV5-1	-	-	TRBJ1-1	CASSPRDRTTEAFF	TGCGCCAGCAGCCCCAGGGATAGGACCACTGAAGCTTTCTTT
TRBV13	few	-	TRBJ1-1	CASSDKPGHGEAFF	TGTGCCAGCAGCGACAAACCGGGACACGGAGAAGCTTTCTTT